This TCR beta chain is from a study of blood T cell repertoires in COVID-19. Across the whole study: Sites across the United States, Italy and Spain contributed samples from acute and convalescent COVID-19. PBMCs, B-cell-depleted T cells, or T cells were the source of the cDNA or gDNA that made up the material.

A Seattle source enrolled patients during active infection and followed them longitudinally. TCRdb's copy holds only in-frame clones and misses some; the assay was immunoSEQ multiplex PCR. Altogether about 280,000 clones are present, around 92% being singletons, with the ten largest covering over 8.5%. What was sequenced was peripheral blood. This sequence was found in a woman aged 25 to 39 with COVID-19, enrolled during active disease.

The CDR3 sequence: CASSQTGVGELFF. CDR3 sequence (DNA): TGCGCCAGCAGCCAGACAGGAGTCGGGGAGCTGTTTTTT. This sequence joins TRBV4-1 and TRBJ2-2, with D tentatively TRBD1 (6 bases). Germline V gives CDR1 MGHRA, CDR2 YSYEKL. V lost 3 bases and J lost 7, with 9 bases in between. The CDR3 is 13 amino acids.